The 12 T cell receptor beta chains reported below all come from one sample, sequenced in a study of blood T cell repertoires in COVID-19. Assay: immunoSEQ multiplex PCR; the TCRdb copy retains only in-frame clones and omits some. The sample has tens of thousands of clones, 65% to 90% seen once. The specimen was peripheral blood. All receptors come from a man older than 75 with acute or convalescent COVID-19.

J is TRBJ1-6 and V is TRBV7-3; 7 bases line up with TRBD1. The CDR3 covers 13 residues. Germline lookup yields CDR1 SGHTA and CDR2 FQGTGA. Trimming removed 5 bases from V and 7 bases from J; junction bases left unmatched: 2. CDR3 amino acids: CASSPRGNSPLHF. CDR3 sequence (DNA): TGTGCCAGCAGCCCCAGGGGGAATTCACCCCTCCACTTT.

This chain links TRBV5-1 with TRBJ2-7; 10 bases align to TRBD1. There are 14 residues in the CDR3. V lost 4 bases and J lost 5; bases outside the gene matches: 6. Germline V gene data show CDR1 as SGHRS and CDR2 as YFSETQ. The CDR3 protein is CASSLLTGGDEQYF. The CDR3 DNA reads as TGCGCCAGCAGCCTGTTGACAGGGGGCGACGAGCAGTACTTC.

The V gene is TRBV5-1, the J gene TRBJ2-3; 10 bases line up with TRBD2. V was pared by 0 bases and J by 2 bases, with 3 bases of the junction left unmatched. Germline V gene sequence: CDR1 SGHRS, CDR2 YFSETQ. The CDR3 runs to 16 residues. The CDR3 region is CASSLGLAGVTDTQYF. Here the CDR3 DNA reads TGCGCCAGCAGCTTGGGGCTAGCGGGAGTCACAGATACGCAGTATTTT.

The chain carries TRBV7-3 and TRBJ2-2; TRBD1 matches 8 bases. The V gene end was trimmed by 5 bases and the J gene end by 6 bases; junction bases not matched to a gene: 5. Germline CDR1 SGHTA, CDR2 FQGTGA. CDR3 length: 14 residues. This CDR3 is CASSQGQGSGELFF. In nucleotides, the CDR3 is TGTGCCAGCAGCCAAGGACAGGGATCCGGGGAGCTGTTTTTT.

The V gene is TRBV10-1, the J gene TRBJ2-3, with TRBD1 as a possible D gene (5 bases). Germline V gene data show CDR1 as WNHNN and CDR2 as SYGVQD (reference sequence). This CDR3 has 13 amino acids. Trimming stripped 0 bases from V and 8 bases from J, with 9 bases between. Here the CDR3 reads CASSESRQGTQYF. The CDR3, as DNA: TGCGCCAGCAGTGAGTCGAGGCAGGGTACGCAGTATTTT.

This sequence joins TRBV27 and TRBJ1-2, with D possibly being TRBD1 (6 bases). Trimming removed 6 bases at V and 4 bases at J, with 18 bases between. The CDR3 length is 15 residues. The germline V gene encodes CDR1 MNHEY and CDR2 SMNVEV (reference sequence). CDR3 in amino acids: CASSQGHLGVYGYTF. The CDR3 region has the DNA TGTGCCAGCAGCCAGGGACATTTGGGGGTCTATGGCTACACCTTC.

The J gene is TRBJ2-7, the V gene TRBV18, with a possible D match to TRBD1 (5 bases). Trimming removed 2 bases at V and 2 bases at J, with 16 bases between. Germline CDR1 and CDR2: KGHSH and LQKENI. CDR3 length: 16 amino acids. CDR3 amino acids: CASSPRNARAPYEQYF. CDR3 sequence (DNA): TGTGCCAGCTCACCAAGGAATGCCAGGGCGCCCTACGAGCAGTACTTC.

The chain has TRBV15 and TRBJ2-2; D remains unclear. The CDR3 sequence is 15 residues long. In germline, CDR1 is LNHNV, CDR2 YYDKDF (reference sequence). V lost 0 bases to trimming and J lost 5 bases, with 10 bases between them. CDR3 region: CATSRDLLSTGELFF. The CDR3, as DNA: TGTGCCACCAGCAGAGATCTCCTATCAACCGGGGAGCTGTTTTTT.

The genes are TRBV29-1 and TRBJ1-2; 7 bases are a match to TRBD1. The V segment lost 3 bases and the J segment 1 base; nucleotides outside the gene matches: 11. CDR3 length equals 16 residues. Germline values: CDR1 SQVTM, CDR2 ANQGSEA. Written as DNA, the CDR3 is TGCAGCGTTGACCGGGACAGTAGAGCTAGTAACTATGGCTACACCTTC. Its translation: CSVDRDSRASNYGYTF.

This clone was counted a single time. The CDR3 DNA reads TGCGCCAGCAGCTTCGGCAGGGGGCTTAACACCGGGGAGCTGTTTTTT. Translation gives CASSFGRGLNTGELFF. The V call is TRBV5-1, the J call TRBJ2-2, with 8 bases that match TRBD1. The CDR3 sequence is 16 residues long. V was clipped by 2 bases and J by 2 bases; unmatched bases: 5. Per germline, CDR1 SGHRS and CDR2 YFSETQ.

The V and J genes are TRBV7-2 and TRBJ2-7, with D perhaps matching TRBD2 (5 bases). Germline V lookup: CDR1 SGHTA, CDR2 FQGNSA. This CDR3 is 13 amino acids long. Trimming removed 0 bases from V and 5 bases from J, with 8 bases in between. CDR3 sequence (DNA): TGTGCCAGCAGCTTAGCGGGAGTAGACGAGCAGTACTTC. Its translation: CASSLAGVDEQYF.

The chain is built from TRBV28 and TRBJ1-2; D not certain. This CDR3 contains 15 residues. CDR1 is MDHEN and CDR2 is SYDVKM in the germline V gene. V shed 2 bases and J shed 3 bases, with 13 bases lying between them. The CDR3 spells CASSLAGVGDYGYTF. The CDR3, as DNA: TGTGCCAGCAGTTTAGCCGGGGTTGGGGACTATGGCTACACCTTC.